Listed here is a single T cell receptor beta chain. Its antigen is still unknown. The treatment is: 15 to 20 received Ad26.COV2.S at low or high dose, single or two shots; five or six received placebo; per-sample allocation not given. Repertoires come from day 63 after the first vaccine or placebo injection. The CDR3 extends over 13 amino acids. Trimming stripped 5 bases from V and 13 bases from J, with 17 bases between. Clones were read by immunoSEQ multiplex PCR, and TCRdb kept only the in-frame ones, dropping some. This table holds roughly 420,000 clones, nearly 90% found once. This specimen belongs to a study of Ad26.COV2.S vaccination and SARS-CoV-2 variants. Study in general: Ad26.COV2.S, an intramuscular injection, was given once or twice 56 days apart. Study-wide results and caveats: Placebo recipients and vaccine recipients were similar in non-spike TCR breadth. Vaccine recipients showed a spike-specific TCR breadth that was higher than in placebo recipients.

The source was peripheral blood, collected in a trial of Ad26.COV2.S vaccine versus placebo. This chain links TRBV12-3 or TRBV12-4 with TRBJ1-4, with D unclear. This sequence was found in a person between 18 and 65 years old who received the Ad26.COV2.S COVID-19 vaccine or a placebo. The CDR3, as DNA: TGTGCCAGCAGTGGCCTCGGAGTTCAGAGACTGTTTTTT. Protein sequence: CASSGLGVQRLFF.